Below, 9 T cell receptor beta chains from the same sample are listed, as sequenced in a study of OX40 agonist ivuxolimab in advanced cancers. TCRdb's copy holds only in-frame clones and misses some; the assay was immunoSEQ multiplex PCR. The sample carries around 82,000 clones, about 91% recorded once. This material consisted of CD4+ or CD8+ T cells sorted from blood, taken in a trial of the OX40 agonist ivuxolimab. The source is an adult with an advanced solid tumor such as melanoma, head and neck, liver or kidney cancer.

J is TRBJ2-3 and V is TRBV6-5; TRBD1 or TRBD2 may be the D gene (5 bases each). Between the trimmed V and J ends, which lost 6 bases and 4 bases, there was a span of 11 bases. The CDR3 spans 13 residues. Germline V gives CDR1 MNHEY, CDR2 SVGAGI. The CDR3 here is CASSTRGPDTQYF. The CDR3 region has the DNA TGTGCCAGCAGCACCCGGGGACCAGATACGCAGTATTTT.

The sample holds one count of this clone. The V and J genes are TRBV28 and TRBJ2-3; 8 bases match TRBD1. From germline, CDR1 is MDHEN and CDR2 SYDVKM. Unmatched junction bases numbered 4, after V lost 5 bases and J lost 0 bases. The CDR3 runs to 15 residues. CDR3 protein: CASSNGQGSTDTQYF. The CDR3 nucleotides read TGTGCCAGCAGTAACGGACAGGGTAGCACAGATACGCAGTATTTT.

The V gene is TRBV5-5, the J gene TRBJ1-1, with 7 nucleotides matching TRBD1. V lost 6 bases and J lost 0; bases outside the gene matches: 11. Per the germline V gene, CDR1 is SGHKS and CDR2 is YYEKEE (reference sequence). The CDR3 spans 16 residues. The CDR3 nucleotides are TGTGCCAGCACCCACAGGGGACAGAACATGAACACTGAAGCTTTCTTT. Translated, it gives CASTHRGQNMNTEAFF.

This clone was detected once. The rearrangement links TRBV18 to TRBJ2-6; D unresolved. The germline CDR1 and CDR2 sequences are KGHSH and LQKENI. V was clipped by 2 bases and J by 0 bases, with 5 bases between them. CDR3 length: 15 amino acids. This CDR3 reads CASSPGGSGANVLTF. The CDR3 DNA follows: TGTGCCAGCTCACCAGGCGGCTCTGGGGCCAACGTCCTGACTTTC.

The V gene is TRBV6-1, the J gene TRBJ1-1; D is ambiguous. Germline V gene data show CDR1 as MNHNS and CDR2 as SASEGT. This CDR3 is 13 amino acids long. Deletions cut 5 bases from V and 1 base from J, with 8 bases between. The CDR3 sequence is CASSQVGNTEAFF. CDR3 sequence (DNA): TGTGCCAGCAGTCAGGTAGGGAACACTGAAGCTTTCTTT.

The chain couples TRBV5-1 to TRBJ2-1, with 11 bases matching TRBD2. J gave up 10 bases and V 4 bases, and 10 bases lay outside the gene matches. Germline CDR1 reads SGHRS; CDR2 reads YFSETQ. This CDR3 comprises 15 residues. CDR3 sequence (DNA): TGCGCCAGCAGCGCAACTAGCGGGAGTTGGGGGGAGCAGTTCTTC. It is translated as CASSATSGSWGEQFF.

The chain employs TRBV4-3 and TRBJ2-1, with D possibly TRBD1 on 6 matching bases. CDR1 and CDR2 from the germline V gene are LGHNA and YSLEER. This CDR3 comprises 15 residues. The ends were cut back, 2 bases at V and 7 bases at J, with 15 bases in the middle. DNA for the CDR3: TGCGCCAGCAGCCAAAGGACAGAGGCTGTAAATGAGCAGTTCTTC. This translates into CASSQRTEAVNEQFF.

The chain has TRBV7-9 and TRBJ2-3; no definite D call. CDR3 length: 13 amino acids. V gave up 2 bases and J gave up 5 bases, with 8 bases separating them. Germline assignment: CDR1 SEHNR and CDR2 FQNEAQ (reference sequence). The CDR3 here is CASSLFRVDTQYF. In DNA form, the CDR3 reads TGTGCCAGCAGCTTATTTAGGGTAGATACGCAGTATTTT.

The chain has TRBV19 and TRBJ2-5; TRBD1 is a possible D gene (6 bases). Germline lookup yields CDR1 LNHDA and CDR2 SQIVND (reference sequence). Between the trimmed V and J ends, which lost 1 base and 4 bases, there was a span of 10 bases. The CDR3 covers 14 residues. The CDR3 spells CASSIVGGGETQYF. Written as DNA, the CDR3 is TGTGCCAGTAGTATAGTAGGGGGTGGAGAGACCCAGTACTTC.